One and the same sample provided the 25 T cell receptor beta chains below, sequenced in a study of cytomegalovirus exposure and HLA in healthy donors. PCR involved 60 Vbeta and 13 Jbeta primers. Measured with immunoSEQ multiplex PCR; TCRdb has only the in-frame clones, and not every one. The repertoire table contains tens of thousands of clones. Sequenced sample: PBMCs. Receptors were obtained from a woman aged 35 to 49 in good health and CMV-seropositive.

The chain couples TRBV6-4 to TRBJ1-1; a weak D match, TRBD1 (5 bases). The V end lost 8 bases, the J end lost 0 bases, and 16 bases lay between the germline ends. The CDR3 runs to 15 residues. Germline V gene data show CDR1 as MRHNA and CDR2 as SNTAGT. The CDR3 bases are TGTGCCAGCGGGGGGGAGCGAGGATTGAACACTGAAGCTTTCTTT. Its protein is CASGGERGLNTEAFF.

The chain links TRBV7-3 to TRBJ2-5; 7 bases map to TRBD1. The J call may be in error: the DNA end matches TRBJ2-7 better. Germline V gene data show CDR1 as SGHTA and CDR2 as FQGTGA. The CDR3 sequence is 12 residues long. CDR3 sequence (DNA): TGTGCCAGCAGCTCACAGGGGTACGAGCAGTACTTC. It encodes CASSSQGYEQYF.

V is TRBV5-6 and J is TRBJ1-2; 7 bases map to TRBD1. J gave up 5 bases and V 6 bases, and 7 bases lay outside the gene matches. Germline V lookup: CDR1 SGHDT, CDR2 YYEEEE. The CDR3 contains 13 residues. CDR3 bases: TGTGCCAGCACCCCGGCAGGGGGATATGGCTACACCTTC. Translating it yields CASTPAGGYGYTF.

The chain carries TRBV4-3 and TRBJ1-1, with D tentatively TRBD1 (5 bases). Deletions cut 0 bases from V and 4 bases from J, with 12 bases between. Per the germline V gene, CDR1 is LGHNA and CDR2 is YSLEER. The CDR3 contains 15 residues. The CDR3 DNA reads as TGCGCCAGCAGCCAAGAGTTCAGGGTGGGCACTGAAGCTTTCTTT. Its protein is CASSQEFRVGTEAFF.

J is TRBJ2-3 and V is TRBV19, with D possibly being TRBD1 (5 bases). The CDR3 runs to 14 residues. Per the germline V gene, CDR1 is LNHDA and CDR2 is SQIVND (reference sequence). Deletions cut 3 bases from V and 2 bases from J, with 9 bases between. The CDR3 loop is CASSIETDTDTQYF. CDR3 DNA: TGTGCCAGTAGTATCGAGACAGACACAGATACGCAGTATTTT.

This chain joins TRBV9 and TRBJ1-5, with D possibly TRBD1 on 5 matching bases. Germline loops: CDR1 SGDLS, CDR2 YYNGEE. This CDR3 region has 14 residues. Trimming pared 3 bases from V and 4 bases from J, leaving 11 bases between. Written as DNA, the CDR3 is TGTGCCAGCAGCGCTGGGGGGGTAAATCAGCCCCAGCATTTT. As protein: CASSAGGVNQPQHF.

The V and J genes are TRBV18 and TRBJ2-7; 7 bases line up with TRBD2. Germline CDR1 KGHSH, CDR2 LQKENI. The V segment lost 3 bases and the J segment 3 bases; nucleotides outside the gene matches: 8. CDR3 length: 15 residues. The CDR3 reads CASSPVVIAGYEQYF. CDR3 nucleotides: TGTGCCAGCTCACCGGTCGTGATAGCGGGCTACGAGCAGTACTTC.

J is TRBJ2-7 and V is TRBV6-1; 9 bases line up with TRBD2. Germline CDR1 MNHNS, CDR2 SASEGT. The length of the CDR3 is 13 residues. The V gene end was trimmed by 5 bases and the J gene end by 7 bases; junction bases not matched to a gene: 6. The CDR3 DNA is TGTGCCAGCAGTTCGGGACTAGCTGGTGAGCAGTACTTC. Its protein product is CASSSGLAGEQYF.

The chain employs TRBV28 and TRBJ2-7; D uncertain. Trimming left V 4 bases short and J 3 bases short, with 4 bases between. The CDR3 runs 11 residues. Germline V gene data show CDR1 as MDHEN and CDR2 as SYDVKM. CDR3: CASSSHYEQYF. The DNA of the CDR3 is TGTGCCAGCAGTTCCCACTACGAGCAGTACTTC. Combining the CDR3 with reference TRBV28 and TRBJ2-7 gives the whole variable domain DVKVTQSSRYLVKRTGEKVFLECVQDMDHENMFWYRQDPGLGLRLIYFSYDVKMKEKGDIPEGYSVSREKKERFSLILESASTNQTSMYLCASSSHYEQYFGPGTRLTVT.

V usage is TRBV10-3 and J usage is TRBJ2-1; TRBD2 matches at 12 bases. The length of the CDR3 is 14 residues. V dropped 3 bases and J dropped 9; count of bases not matched to a gene: 3. Germline lookup yields CDR1 ENHRY and CDR2 SYGVKD. This CDR3 reads CAISELLAGGEQFF. CDR3 DNA sequence: TGTGCCATCAGTGAATTACTAGCGGGAGGTGAGCAGTTCTTC.

The chain combines TRBV5-6 with TRBJ1-4; no clear D gene. This CDR3 contains 14 residues. Germline V gene data show CDR1 as SGHDT and CDR2 as YYEEEE. V dropped 1 base and J dropped 7 bases, with 11 bases sitting between them. CDR3 protein: CASSLNLLSEKLFF. As DNA, the CDR3 is TGTGCCAGCAGCTTGAACCTGTTGAGTGAAAAACTGTTTTTT. Full variable domain (missing parts from reference TRBV5-6 and TRBJ1-4): DAGVTQSPTHLIKTRGQQVTLRCSPKSGHDTVSWYQQALGQGPQFIFQYYEEEERQRGNFPDRFSGHQFPNYSSELNVNALLLGDSALYLCASSLNLLSEKLFFGSGTQLSVL.

The chain is built from TRBV11-3 and TRBJ1-5, with 7 positions matching TRBD1. Germline values: CDR1 SGHNT, CDR2 YENEEA. V lost 0 bases and J lost 7; bases outside the gene matches: 6. The CDR3 totals 15 residues. The CDR3 DNA reads TGTGCCAGCAGCTTAGATCCGGCAGGGGGGCAGCCCCAGCATTTT. The encoded protein is CASSLDPAGGQPQHF.

The chain joins TRBV5-8 to TRBJ1-4, with TRBD1 identical over 8 bases. Germline CDR1 and CDR2: SGHTS and YDEGEE. The CDR3 totals 15 residues. V lost 0 bases to trimming and J lost 10 bases; unmatched junction nucleotides: 8. The CDR3: CASSLGDRTEVKLFF. The CDR3, as DNA: TGTGCCAGCAGCTTGGGGGACAGGACTGAGGTAAAACTGTTTTTT.

The chain recombines TRBV5-1 with TRBJ1-4; D call uncertain. V lost 4 bases and J 7 bases, leaving 11 bases between the germline ends. The germline V gene encodes CDR1 SGHRS and CDR2 YFSETQ. This CDR3 has 13 amino acids. CDR3 region: CASSMDLGEKLFF. The DNA of the CDR3 is TGCGCCAGCAGCATGGACCTAGGTGAAAAACTGTTTTTT.

The V gene is TRBV29-1, the J gene TRBJ2-5; 9 bases align to TRBD1. The CDR3 length is 17 residues. The ends lost 2 bases at V and 5 bases at J; junction bases unmatched: 15. From germline, CDR1 is SQVTM and CDR2 ANQGSEA. As DNA, the CDR3 is TGCAGCGTTGAAAGGTTATTTAGGACAGGGGTGATCGAGACCCAGTACTTC. It translates to CSVERLFRTGVIETQYF.

The J gene is TRBJ1-6, the V gene TRBV5-5; no clear D gene. Looked up from germline, CDR1 is SGHKS and CDR2 is YYEKEE (reference sequence). The CDR3 extends over 14 amino acids. V was clipped by 0 bases and J by 8 bases, with 9 bases between them. CDR3 loop: CASSLEWRDSPLHF. CDR3 bases: TGTGCCAGCAGCTTGGAGTGGCGGGATTCACCCCTCCACTTT.

This CDR3 reads CASSPTDRDTEAFF. The CDR3 region has the DNA TGTGCCAGCTCCCCTACCGACAGGGACACTGAAGCTTTCTTT. The rearrangement uses TRBV18 and TRBJ1-1; 7 bases are shared with TRBD1. CDR1 and CDR2 from the germline V gene are KGHSH and LQKENI. The CDR3 length is 14 residues. Trimming cost V 6 bases and J 3 bases; bases outside gene matches: 7.

The chain recombines TRBV7-6 with TRBJ2-3; D is possibly TRBD1 (5 bases). Germline CDR1 reads SGHVS; CDR2 reads FNYEAQ. The CDR3 runs 17 residues. Trimming stripped 1 base from V and 1 base from J, with 15 bases between. The CDR3 nucleotides read TGTGCCAGCAGCTTAGGTGGGGCTAGTGGAGGCACAGATACGCAGTATTTT. Amino acid sequence: CASSLGGASGGTDTQYF.

A word on this clone: At one boundary the junction diverges from the germline segment, which might be a read error. The J gene is TRBJ2-7, the V gene TRBV7-6, with D hard to call. The CDR3 is 15 amino acids. Germline V gene data show CDR1 as SGHVS and CDR2 as FNYEAQ. The CDR3, as DNA: TGTGCCGGCAGCTTAGCATCAGGTCAGTTCTACGAGCAGTACTTC. It translates to CAGSLASGQFYEQYF.

V gene TRBV10-2 combines with J gene TRBJ2-1, with 16 nucleotides matching TRBD2. This CDR3 has 18 amino acids. Germline loops: CDR1 WSHSY, CDR2 SAAADI. V lost 8 bases to trimming and J lost 2 bases; unmatched junction nucleotides: 9. CDR3 loop: CASGTGTSGRATYNEQFF. The DNA of the CDR3 is TGCGCCAGCGGAACCGGGACTAGCGGGAGGGCAACCTACAATGAGCAGTTCTTC.

This rearrangement joins TRBV5-1 to TRBJ2-7; D might be TRBD2 (7 bases). Trimming left V 3 bases short and J 7 bases short, with 26 bases between. The V gene's germline CDR1 is SGHRS and CDR2 YFSETQ. This CDR3 spans 17 amino acids. In DNA form, the CDR3 reads TGCGCCAGCAGCTGGGGGGGGAGTTACAGGGTAGATATGGAGCAGTACTTC. This codes for CASSWGGSYRVDMEQYF.

This rearrangement joins TRBV15 to TRBJ2-7; 7 positions agree with TRBD1. The ends lost 4 bases at V and 5 bases at J; junction bases unmatched: 11. The CDR3 length is 15 residues. Germline V gene sequence: CDR1 LNHNV, CDR2 YYDKDF (reference sequence). The CDR3 nucleotides read TGTGCCACCAGCACGTCCGGGACAGTAAGCCACGAGCAGTACTTC. It codes for CATSTSGTVSHEQYF. The entire variable domain, with the rest obtained from reference TRBV15 and TRBJ2-7, is as follows: DAMVIQNPRYQVTQFGKPVTLSCSQTLNHNVMYWYQQKSSQAPKLLFHYYDKDFNNEADTPDNFQSRRPNTSFCFLDIRSPGLGDTAMYLCATSTSGTVSHEQYFGPGTRLTVT.

V usage is TRBV2 and J usage is TRBJ2-4; 11 nucleotides align to TRBD2. V lost 2 bases to trimming and J lost 0 bases; unmatched junction nucleotides: 6. Germline V gene data show CDR1 as SNHLY and CDR2 as FYNNEI. This CDR3 spans 18 amino acids. The CDR3 nucleotides are TGTGCCAGCAGTGAATCTAGCGGGAGGAACTTAGCCAAAAACATTCAGTACTTC. Translation gives CASSESSGRNLAKNIQYF.

V is TRBV28 and J is TRBJ1-5; D not certain. Germline V gene sequence: CDR1 MDHEN, CDR2 SYDVKM. The CDR3 is made up of 12 amino acids. The V end lost 7 bases, the J end lost 0 bases, and 4 bases lay between the germline ends. The CDR3 region has the DNA TGTGCCAGCATGAGTAGCAATCAGCCCCAGCATTTT. It is translated as CASMSSNQPQHF.

This chain uses TRBV19 with TRBJ2-7; tentatively, D is TRBD1 (5 bases). Germline CDR1 reads LNHDA; CDR2 reads SQIVND (reference sequence). The CDR3 totals 14 residues. Trimming shortened V by 3 bases and J by 2 bases, and 11 bases separated the two germline ends. Here the CDR3 reads CASSIRDRTYEQYF. CDR3 bases: TGTGCCAGTAGTATTCGAGACAGAACCTACGAGCAGTACTTC.